This T cell receptor beta chain is drawn from a study of healthy donors' naive CD4 and CD8 T cells. Germline-derived CDR1 and CDR2 are SQVTM and ANQGSEA. V dropped 4 bases and J dropped 6; count of bases not matched to a gene: 4. The CDR3 consists of 12 residues. Each TCR library used around 500 ng of total RNA and a linear amplification protocol. Study processing details: 5 healthy donors contributed about 74,000 sequenced TCR alpha transcripts. Each CDR3 protein is one row after TCRdb ran MiXCR on the reads. The V and J calls here are based on TCRdb, not the publication. The table lists about 180,000 distinct CDR3 sequences, about 74% of them singletons.

The sequenced sample was naive CD4+ and CD8+ T cells sorted from blood, pooled from several donors. The rearrangement uses TRBV29-1 and TRBJ1-2; 8 bases align to TRBD1. This clonotype originated in a pool of human donors in good health; the sample pools cells from several healthy donors. CDR3 DNA: TGCAGCGTTGGAGGACAGGGCCATGGCTACACCTTC. Its translation is CSVGGQGHGYTF.